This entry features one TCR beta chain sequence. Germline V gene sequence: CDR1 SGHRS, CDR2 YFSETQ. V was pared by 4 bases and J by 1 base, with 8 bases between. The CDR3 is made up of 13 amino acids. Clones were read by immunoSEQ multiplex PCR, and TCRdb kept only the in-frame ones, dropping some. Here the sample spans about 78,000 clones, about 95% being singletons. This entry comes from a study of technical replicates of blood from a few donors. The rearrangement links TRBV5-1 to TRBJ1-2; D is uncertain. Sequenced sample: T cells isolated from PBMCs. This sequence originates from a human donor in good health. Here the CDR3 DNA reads TGCGCCAGCAGCCCAGGTCTTAACTATGGCTACACCTTC. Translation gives CASSPGLNYGYTF. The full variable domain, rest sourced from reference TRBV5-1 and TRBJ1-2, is KAGVTQTPRYLIKTRGQQVTLSCSPISGHRSVSWYQQTPGQGLQFLFEYFSETQRNKGNFPGRFSGRQFSNSRSEMNVSTLELGDSALYLCASSPGLNYGYTFGSGTRLTVV.